The following is a TCR beta chain sequence with its context. No cognate antigen has been identified for it. There are no base qualities to consult, and no much larger clone falls within one base. TCRbeta CDR3 regions were amplified from genomic DNA using the immunoSEQ Assay, a bias-controlled multiplex PCR. The authors' pipeline ran thus. The number of nucleated cells in each sample was estimated by amplification of reference gene primers within the assay. To quantify the absolute abundance of each unique TCRbeta CDR3 rearrangement, sequence reads were collapsed and filtered. For each sample, productive Simpson clonality was calculated as the square root of Simpson's diversity index over productive rearrangements. Held by TCRdb, this immuneACCESS table contains in-frame sequences only and omits some clones. Under half of the omission traces to an unresolved V gene where checked; the cause of the rest is unknown. V, J and clone size were drawn from that table, and D and trimming were deduced from the DNA. Present in this sample are a few hundred thousand clones, approximately 90% of which were seen just once. The leading ten clones occupy about a tenth of the sample.

This record belongs to a study of blood T cell repertoires in COVID-19 (dated by TCRdb to 2020 to 2021). Context from the whole study: Samples covering the acute and convalescent phases of COVID-19 were provided by collaborators in the United States, Italy and Spain. The material from the prospective study consisted of cDNA or gDNA derived from T cells, B-cell-depleted T cells, or PBMCs. Subjects who had been exposed to COVID-19, were actively infected with it, or had recovered from it provided the deeply sampled blood TCRbeta repertoires that made up the dataset. The repertoires were released in a freely available public database intended as a resource for research on the immune response to SARS-CoV-2. The samples were drawn from the first 160 participants of the ongoing ImmuneRACE study and from over a thousand subjects provided by 6 global collaborators. A de-identified subject ID, COVID-19 status, age in years and sex were almost always included in the sample metadata. Where HLA class I and class II types were available, the types were taken from metadata supplied by the sample provider, not from assay-based typing.

The junction carries 14 bases between V and J, which are trimmed by 5 bases and 3 bases respectively. According to the germline V gene, CDR1 reads MDHEN and CDR2 reads SYDVKM. The CDR3 spans 14 residues, from the cysteine through the phenylalanine. The only DNA kept is the CDR3, 42 bases in frame from the first base. Participants in the prospective study were enrolled through a virtual design, were aged roughly 18 to 100 years, and lived in 20 to 30 United States geographic areas. To assign participants to cohorts, the prospective study relied on clinical history that participants themselves reported in a screening survey and a study questionnaire. Recovered participants in ImmuneRACE Cohort 3 were defined as having two consecutive negative NP/OP PCR tests, clearance from a healthcare professional, or resolution of symptoms. In the prospective study, whole blood, serum and a nasopharyngeal or oropharyngeal swab were collected from each participant by mobile phlebotomists. Prospective study participants could optionally give additional blood draws and questionnaires over an approximately two-month period. Prospective study blood samples were shipped either frozen or at room temperature before DNA extraction.

The paper as a whole reports these results and caveats: The quantity of clinical and demographic metadata differed by source and by participant and was supplied without curation.

Sequenced input: PBMCs or T cells enriched from blood (not recorded which). The receptor was derived from a woman aged 45 to 65 who had recovered from COVID-19. The chain couples TRBV28 to TRBJ2-7; TRBD2 is perhaps the D gene, given 6 matching bases. The base sequence is TGTGCCAGCAGTCAACTGGGACTTTACTACGAGCAGTACTTC. Its protein reads: CASSQLGLYYEQYF.